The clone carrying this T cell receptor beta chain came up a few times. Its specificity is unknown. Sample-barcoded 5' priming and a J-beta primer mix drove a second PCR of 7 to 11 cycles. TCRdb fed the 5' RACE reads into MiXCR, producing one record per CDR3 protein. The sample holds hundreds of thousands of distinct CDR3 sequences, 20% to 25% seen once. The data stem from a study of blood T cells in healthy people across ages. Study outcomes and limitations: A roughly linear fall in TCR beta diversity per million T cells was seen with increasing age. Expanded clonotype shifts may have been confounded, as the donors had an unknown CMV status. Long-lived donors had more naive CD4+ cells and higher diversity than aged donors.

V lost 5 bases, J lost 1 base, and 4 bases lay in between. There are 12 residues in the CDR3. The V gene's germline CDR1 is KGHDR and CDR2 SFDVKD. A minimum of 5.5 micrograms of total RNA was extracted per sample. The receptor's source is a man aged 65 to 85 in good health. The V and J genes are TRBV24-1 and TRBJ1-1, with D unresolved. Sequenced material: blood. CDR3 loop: CATSAANTEAFF. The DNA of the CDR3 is TGTGCCACCAGTGCAGCGAACACTGAAGCTTTCTTT.